This TCR beta chain derives from a study of PD-1 blockade in classical Hodgkin lymphoma. Measured with immunoSEQ multiplex PCR; TCRdb has only the in-frame clones, and not every one. The repertoire has approximately 70,000 clones, approximately 94% of them found once; the top ten carry 8%. General study findings and limits: With respect to the repertoire differences, their causes, possibly disease activity or prior therapy, remain undefined.

Relapses following autologous stem cell transplantation were seen in all patients, with brentuximab vedotin exposure varying. On this clone: Its antigen is as yet unknown.

The CDR3 runs 16 residues. CDR1 and CDR2 (germline): SGHDT, YYEEEE. V lost 0 bases, J lost 0 bases, and 10 bases lay in between. Source: peripheral blood mononuclear cells (PBMCs), taken at baseline. The source of this sequence is a human donor with classical Hodgkin lymphoma. V gene TRBV5-6 combines with J gene TRBJ2-4, with D perhaps matching TRBD1 (6 bases). The CDR3 coding sequence is TGTGCCAGCAGCTTGGGGCAGGGGTTAGCCAAAAACATTCAGTACTTC. This gives the protein CASSLGQGLAKNIQYF.